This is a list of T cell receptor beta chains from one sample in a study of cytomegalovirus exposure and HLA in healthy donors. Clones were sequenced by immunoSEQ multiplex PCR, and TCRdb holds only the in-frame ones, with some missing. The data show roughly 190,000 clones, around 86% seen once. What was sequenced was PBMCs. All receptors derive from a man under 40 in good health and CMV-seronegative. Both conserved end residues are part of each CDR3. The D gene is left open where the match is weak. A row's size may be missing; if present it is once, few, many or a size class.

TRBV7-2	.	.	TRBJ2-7	TGTGCCAGCAGGGGCGGGTCCTACGAGCAGTACTTC	CASRGGSYEQYF
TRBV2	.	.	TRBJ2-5	TGTGCCAGCAGAAGGGGGGAGACCCAGTACTTC	CASRRGETQYF
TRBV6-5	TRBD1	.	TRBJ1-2	TGTGCCAGCACCACCGGGACAGCTATCGGCTACACCTTC	CASTTGTAIGYTF
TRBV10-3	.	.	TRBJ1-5	TGTGCCATCAGTGAGCGGAGCAATCAGCCCCAGCATTTT	CAISERSNQPQHF
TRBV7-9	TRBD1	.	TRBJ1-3	TGTTCCAGCAGCTTAGCCGGGACAGGAACCCCCGCCATATATTTT	CSSSLAGTGTPAIYF
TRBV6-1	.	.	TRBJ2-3	TGTGCCAGCAGTGAATGGAACGGAGAGACAGATACGCAGTATTTT	CASSEWNGETDTQYF
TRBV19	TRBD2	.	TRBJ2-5	TGTGCCAGTAGAACTAGCGGGGGGGCCTTGAGAGAGACCCAGTACTTC	CASRTSGGALRETQYF
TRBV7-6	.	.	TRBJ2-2	TGTGCCAGCAGCCCCAGTGGGCAGGTCCTGACCGGGGAGCTGTTTTTT	CASSPSGQVLTGELFF
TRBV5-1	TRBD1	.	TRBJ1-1	TGCGCCAGCAGCTTCAGCGGGACAGGGGGGACTGAAGCTTTCTTT	CASSFSGTGGTEAFF
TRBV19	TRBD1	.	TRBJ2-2	TGTGCCAGCACTCGTGGACAGGGCCTGACCGGGGAGCTGTTTTTT	CASTRGQGLTGELFF
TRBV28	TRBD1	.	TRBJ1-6	TGTGCCAGCAACACTTATGGGACAGGGAGCTCCTATAATTCACCCCTCCACTTT	CASNTYGTGSSYNSPLHF
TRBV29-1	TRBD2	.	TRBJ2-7	TGCAGCGTTGGTTCTAGCGGGTGGCCATCCTACGAGCAGTACTTC	CSVGSSGWPSYEQYF
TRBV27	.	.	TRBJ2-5	TGTGCCAGCAGTTTGTCGGGAGTAGGCCGGGAGACCCAGTACTTC	CASSLSGVGRETQYF
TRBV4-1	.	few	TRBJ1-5	TGCGCCAGCAGCCAAGATCTAACAGGTACTCAGCCCCAGCATTTT	CASSQDLTGTQPQHF
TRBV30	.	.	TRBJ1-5	TGTGCCTGGAGTCCTCCAGGGGACCTCAATCAGCCCCAGCATTTT	CAWSPPGDLNQPQHF
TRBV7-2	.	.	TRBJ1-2	TGTGCCAGCAGCTTAGGCAGGGGAAGCTATGGCTACACCTTC	CASSLGRGSYGYTF
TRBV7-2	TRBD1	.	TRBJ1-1	TGTGCCAGCAGCTTGAGGGCAGGGGGCGGTCCCACTGAAGCTTTCTTT	CASSLRAGGGPTEAFF
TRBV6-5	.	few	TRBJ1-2	TGTGCCAGCGGAAAAGGACAGCCAACTAACTATGGCTACACCTTC	CASGKGQPTNYGYTF
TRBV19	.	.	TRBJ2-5	TGTGCCAGTAAGGGAGGGGGTCAAGAGACCCAGTACTTC	CASKGGGQETQYF
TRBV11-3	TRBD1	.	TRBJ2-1	TGTGCCAGCAGCCAGACAACAGGGGGGGAGCAGTTCTTC	CASSQTTGGEQFF
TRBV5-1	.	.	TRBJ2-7	TGCGCCAGCAGCTTGGCAGAATTACCTTACGAGCAGTACTTC	CASSLAELPYEQYF
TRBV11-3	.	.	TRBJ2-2	TGTGCCAGCAGGCTTGGGGCTACCGGGGAGCTGTTTTTT	CASRLGATGELFF
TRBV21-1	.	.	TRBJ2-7	TGTGCCAGCACCGCCTTCAGGGGATGTCGATGCGAGCAGTACTTC	CASTAFRGCRCEQYF
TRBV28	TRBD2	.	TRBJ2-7	TGTGCCAGCACCCCCCTGGGACTAGCTTCCTACGAGCAGTACTTC	CASTPLGLASYEQYF
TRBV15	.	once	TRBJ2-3	TGTGCCACCAGCAGGCTACTCGGGGGAATCACAGATACGCAGTATTTT	CATSRLLGGITDTQYF
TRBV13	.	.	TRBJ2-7	TGTGCCAGCAGCCCAGGGGGGCGATACGAGCAGTACTTC	CASSPGGRYEQYF
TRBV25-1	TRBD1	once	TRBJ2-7	TGTGCCAGCAGAATGACAGGGTCCCACGAGCAGTACTTC	CASRMTGSHEQYF
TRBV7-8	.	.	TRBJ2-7	TGTGCCAGCAGCCAGATGGCCTACGAGCAGTACTTC	CASSQMAYEQYF
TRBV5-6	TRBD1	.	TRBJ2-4	TGTGCCAGCAGCTCCTGGACAGGAACCAAAAACATTCAGTACTTC	CASSSWTGTKNIQYF
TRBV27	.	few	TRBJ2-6	TGTGCCAGCAGTCGCACGACAGGCGGGGCCAACGTCCTGACTTTC	CASSRTTGGANVLTF
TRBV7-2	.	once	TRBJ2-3	TGTGCCAGCAGCCCTTATGCCAGGACAGATACGCAGTATTTT	CASSPYARTDTQYF
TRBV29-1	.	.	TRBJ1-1	TGCAGCGTTGCCCACCGAGGGGGGAACACTGAAGCTTTCTTT	CSVAHRGGNTEAFF